The rows below give T cell receptor beta chains drawn from one sample of a study of blood T cell repertoires in COVID-19. Method: immunoSEQ multiplex PCR; TCRdb's copy keeps in-frame clones and lacks some. The sample shows 150,000 to 200,000 clones, around 83% of them seen only once. The source material was PBMCs or T cells enriched from blood (not recorded which). These receptors originate from a woman aged 25-40 years who had been exposed to COVID-19. CDR3s include the opening cysteine and the closing phenylalanine or tryptophan. The order of the fields is clone size, V gene, D gene, J gene, CDR3 protein, CDR3 DNA. A D gene is named only where the DNA matches it firmly. Size values are once, few and many counts, or a class for expanded clones, and some rows have none.

clone_size: -
v_call: TRBV4-1
d_call: TRBD1
j_call: TRBJ1-4
cdr3_aa: CASSQFRGEKLFF
cdr3_nt: TGCGCCAGCAGCCAGTTCAGGGGGGAAAAACTGTTTTTT

clone_size: -
v_call: TRBV6-1
d_call: -
j_call: TRBJ1-1
cdr3_aa: CASSEALRVGGNTEAFF
cdr3_nt: TGTGCCAGCAGTGAAGCGCTGCGGGTAGGAGGGAACACTGAAGCTTTCTTT

clone_size: -
v_call: TRBV24-1
d_call: -
j_call: TRBJ2-2
cdr3_aa: CATSDSGLGTGELFF
cdr3_nt: TGTGCCACCAGTGATTCAGGGTTGGGCACCGGGGAGCTGTTTTTT

clone_size: -
v_call: TRBV5-6
d_call: TRBD1
j_call: TRBJ1-4
cdr3_aa: CASSLADRAGEKLFF
cdr3_nt: TGTGCCAGCAGCTTGGCCGACAGGGCGGGTGAAAAACTGTTTTTT

clone_size: -
v_call: TRBV7-3
d_call: -
j_call: TRBJ2-1
cdr3_aa: CASSLTLGVISGVNSYNEQFF
cdr3_nt: TGTGCCAGCAGCTTAACCCTTGGGGTTATTTCGGGGGTTAACTCCTACAATGAGCAGTTCTTC

clone_size: -
v_call: TRBV5-1
d_call: -
j_call: TRBJ1-4
cdr3_aa: CASSTQGRNEKLFF
cdr3_nt: TGCGCCAGCAGCACACAGGGCCGTAATGAAAAACTGTTTTTT

clone_size: once
v_call: TRBV7-2
d_call: -
j_call: TRBJ2-5
cdr3_aa: CASTEGGSQTQYF
cdr3_nt: TGTGCCAGCACGGAGGGGGGGTCCCAGACCCAGTACTTC

clone_size: -
v_call: TRBV5-1
d_call: TRBD1
j_call: TRBJ2-7
cdr3_aa: CASSDGQVPQYF
cdr3_nt: TGCGCCAGCAGCGACGGACAGGTCCCACAGTACTTC

clone_size: -
v_call: TRBV19
d_call: -
j_call: TRBJ2-2
cdr3_aa: CASTTTGLTGELFF
cdr3_nt: TGTGCCAGTACCACAACAGGGCTCACCGGGGAGCTGTTTTTT

clone_size: -
v_call: TRBV5-1
d_call: TRBD1
j_call: TRBJ1-2
cdr3_aa: CASSLNEGGRQGGYGYTF
cdr3_nt: TGCGCCAGCAGCTTGAACGAAGGCGGGAGACAGGGGGGATATGGCTACACCTTC

clone_size: -
v_call: TRBV4-3
d_call: -
j_call: TRBJ1-1
cdr3_aa: CASSPGTTNTEAFF
cdr3_nt: TGCGCCAGCAGCCCCGGGACAACGAACACTGAAGCTTTCTTT

clone_size: once
v_call: TRBV19
d_call: -
j_call: TRBJ2-1
cdr3_aa: CASSIVNNEQFF
cdr3_nt: TGTGCCAGTAGTATAGTCAATAATGAGCAGTTCTTC

clone_size: -
v_call: TRBV5-4
d_call: -
j_call: TRBJ1-4
cdr3_aa: CASSPGGEKLFF
cdr3_nt: TGTGCCAGCAGCCCAGGAGGGGAAAAACTGTTTTTT

clone_size: -
v_call: TRBV3-1/TRBV3-2
d_call: -
j_call: TRBJ1-5
cdr3_aa: CASSPGGGGNQPQHF
cdr3_nt: TGTGCCAGCAGCCCGGGGGGTGGCGGCAATCAGCCCCAGCATTTT

clone_size: -
v_call: TRBV7-9
d_call: -
j_call: TRBJ2-7
cdr3_aa: CASSSTGVYEQYF
cdr3_nt: TGTGCCAGCAGCTCGACAGGAGTCTACGAGCAGTACTTC

clone_size: -
v_call: TRBV6-5
d_call: -
j_call: TRBJ1-6
cdr3_aa: CASSYGGGSPLHF
cdr3_nt: TGTGCCAGCAGTTACGGCGGGGGGTCACCCCTCCACTTT

clone_size: -
v_call: TRBV3-1/TRBV3-2
d_call: TRBD1
j_call: TRBJ1-1
cdr3_aa: CASSPTGAPEAFF
cdr3_nt: TGTGCCAGCAGTCCGACAGGGGCCCCTGAAGCTTTCTTT

clone_size: -
v_call: TRBV19
d_call: -
j_call: TRBJ1-1
cdr3_aa: CASSIDLRGMAFF
cdr3_nt: TGTGCCAGTAGTATAGATCTTCGAGGGATGGCTTTCTTT

clone_size: -
v_call: TRBV10-3
d_call: TRBD1
j_call: TRBJ1-1
cdr3_aa: CAISDPGGDDTEAFF
cdr3_nt: TGTGCCATCAGTGACCCAGGGGGCGATGACACTGAAGCTTTCTTT

clone_size: -
v_call: TRBV5-3
d_call: TRBD1
j_call: TRBJ1-1
cdr3_aa: CARSSTTGARDTEAFF
cdr3_nt: TGTGCCAGAAGCTCAACTACAGGGGCGAGGGACACTGAAGCTTTCTTT

clone_size: -
v_call: TRBV19
d_call: TRBD1
j_call: TRBJ2-5
cdr3_aa: CASSTGGTEGTQYF
cdr3_nt: TGTGCCAGTAGTACAGGGGGAACGGAAGGGACCCAGTACTTC

clone_size: -
v_call: TRBV2
d_call: TRBD1
j_call: TRBJ1-4
cdr3_aa: CASNVKWTGFNEKLFF
cdr3_nt: TGTGCCAGCAACGTCAAATGGACAGGGTTTAATGAAAAACTGTTTTTT

clone_size: -
v_call: TRBV7-9
d_call: TRBD1
j_call: TRBJ2-2
cdr3_aa: CASSPGQGAGGELFF
cdr3_nt: TGTGCCAGCAGCCCAGGACAGGGGGCTGGCGGGGAGCTGTTTTTT

clone_size: -
v_call: TRBV9
d_call: -
j_call: TRBJ1-2
cdr3_aa: CASSVAWGTGTPYGYTF
cdr3_nt: TGTGCCAGCAGCGTAGCTTGGGGGACCGGGACACCTTATGGCTACACCTTC

clone_size: -
v_call: TRBV3-1/TRBV3-2
d_call: TRBD1
j_call: TRBJ1-1
cdr3_aa: CASSPMDREFSEAFF
cdr3_nt: TGTGCCAGCAGCCCTATGGACAGGGAGTTCTCTGAAGCTTTCTTT

clone_size: -
v_call: TRBV9
d_call: -
j_call: TRBJ2-2
cdr3_aa: CASSEGAGELFF
cdr3_nt: TGTGCCAGCAGCGAGGGGGCCGGGGAGCTGTTTTTT

clone_size: few
v_call: TRBV11-2
d_call: -
j_call: TRBJ1-2
cdr3_aa: CASSSQGSGGYTF
cdr3_nt: TGTGCCAGCAGCTCCCAGGGTTCAGGAGGCTACACCTTC

clone_size: -
v_call: TRBV7-9
d_call: TRBD2
j_call: TRBJ2-7
cdr3_aa: CASRGRGTPSYEQYF
cdr3_nt: TGTGCCAGCAGGGGGCGGGGGACCCCCTCCTACGAGCAGTACTTC

clone_size: -
v_call: TRBV9
d_call: -
j_call: TRBJ2-1
cdr3_aa: CASSVWYPGSSYNEQFF
cdr3_nt: TGTGCCAGCAGCGTATGGTATCCAGGAAGCTCCTACAATGAGCAGTTCTTC

clone_size: -
v_call: TRBV7-9
d_call: TRBD1
j_call: TRBJ1-1
cdr3_aa: CASSSTGRDTEAFF
cdr3_nt: TGTGCCAGCAGCTCGACAGGGCGGGACACTGAAGCTTTCTTT

clone_size: few
v_call: TRBV23-1
d_call: -
j_call: TRBJ1-5
cdr3_aa: CASPGGGNQPQHF
cdr3_nt: TGCGCCAGCCCCGGGGGGGGCAATCAGCCCCAGCATTTT

clone_size: -
v_call: TRBV27
d_call: TRBD1
j_call: TRBJ1-2
cdr3_aa: CASSPRSGTVFYGYTF
cdr3_nt: TGTGCCAGCAGTCCCCGATCCGGGACAGTCTTTTATGGCTACACCTTC

clone_size: -
v_call: TRBV12-5
d_call: -
j_call: TRBJ2-7
cdr3_aa: CASGTSGGGEQYF
cdr3_nt: TGTGCTAGTGGCACCTCGGGGGGCGGGGAGCAGTACTTC

clone_size: -
v_call: TRBV29-1
d_call: TRBD1
j_call: TRBJ2-3
cdr3_aa: CSPGQVFTDTQYF
cdr3_nt: TGCAGCCCGGGACAGGTCTTCACAGATACGCAGTATTTT

clone_size: -
v_call: TRBV27
d_call: -
j_call: TRBJ1-6
cdr3_aa: CASSPRGSPLHF
cdr3_nt: TGTGCCAGCAGTCCAAGGGGCTCACCCCTCCACTTT

clone_size: once
v_call: TRBV29-1
d_call: TRBD1
j_call: TRBJ1-2
cdr3_aa: CSVEVKDRGYGYTF
cdr3_nt: TGCAGCGTTGAAGTGAAAGACAGGGGTTATGGCTACACCTTC

clone_size: large
v_call: TRBV2
d_call: -
j_call: TRBJ1-5
cdr3_aa: CASSEYPGEPQHF
cdr3_nt: TGTGCCAGCAGTGAGTACCCGGGGGAGCCCCAGCATTTT

clone_size: -
v_call: TRBV4-1
d_call: -
j_call: TRBJ2-4
cdr3_aa: CASSQGLRENIQYF
cdr3_nt: TGCGCCAGCAGCCAAGGCTTGCGCGAAAACATTCAGTACTTC

clone_size: -
v_call: TRBV14
d_call: -
j_call: TRBJ1-4
cdr3_aa: CASSQDLAGAAEKLFF
cdr3_nt: TGTGCCAGCAGCCAAGATTTGGCAGGGGCCGCTGAAAAACTGTTTTTT

clone_size: -
v_call: TRBV24-1
d_call: TRBD1
j_call: TRBJ1-2
cdr3_aa: CATSDTTGQGNSPISYGYTF
cdr3_nt: TGTGCCACCAGTGATACTACGGGACAGGGGAACTCTCCTATCTCCTATGGCTACACCTTC

clone_size: -
v_call: TRBV13
d_call: TRBD1
j_call: TRBJ1-1
cdr3_aa: CASSLGTGGENTEAFF
cdr3_nt: TGTGCCAGCAGCTTAGGGACAGGGGGGGAGAACACTGAAGCTTTCTTT

clone_size: -
v_call: TRBV10-3
d_call: -
j_call: TRBJ1-6
cdr3_aa: CAISRSPGNSPLHF
cdr3_nt: TGTGCCATCAGTCGGTCCCCAGGGAATTCACCCCTCCACTTT

clone_size: -
v_call: TRBV4-3
d_call: -
j_call: TRBJ1-1
cdr3_aa: CASSQETGWPEAFF
cdr3_nt: TGCGCCAGCAGCCAAGAGACGGGTTGGCCTGAAGCTTTCTTT

clone_size: once
v_call: TRBV15
d_call: -
j_call: TRBJ2-2
cdr3_aa: CATSRVQGHPGELFF
cdr3_nt: TGTGCCACCAGCAGAGTCCAGGGGCATCCCGGGGAGCTGTTTTTT

clone_size: -
v_call: TRBV19
d_call: TRBD1
j_call: TRBJ1-1
cdr3_aa: CASSRQQGSTEAFF
cdr3_nt: TGTGCCAGTAGTAGACAACAGGGGAGCACTGAAGCTTTCTTT

clone_size: -
v_call: TRBV13
d_call: TRBD2
j_call: TRBJ2-3
cdr3_aa: CASSQTAGESSSTDTQYF
cdr3_nt: TGTGCCAGCAGCCAAACAGCGGGGGAGTCCTCTAGCACAGATACGCAGTATTTT

clone_size: -
v_call: TRBV3-1/TRBV3-2
d_call: TRBD2
j_call: TRBJ2-5
cdr3_aa: CASSDLAGQETQYF
cdr3_nt: TGTGCCAGCAGTGACCTAGCGGGCCAAGAGACCCAGTACTTC

clone_size: -
v_call: TRBV18
d_call: -
j_call: TRBJ2-7
cdr3_aa: CASSGRGGSYEQYF
cdr3_nt: TGTGCCAGCTCAGGCAGGGGCGGCTCCTACGAGCAGTACTTC

clone_size: -
v_call: TRBV7-9
d_call: TRBD1
j_call: TRBJ1-1
cdr3_aa: CASSLAQGATHYTEAFF
cdr3_nt: TGTGCCAGCAGCTTAGCGCAGGGGGCAACCCATTACACTGAAGCTTTCTTT

clone_size: -
v_call: TRBV27
d_call: -
j_call: TRBJ2-6
cdr3_aa: CASRSSGSGANVLTF
cdr3_nt: TGTGCCAGCAGGAGTTCAGGTTCTGGGGCCAACGTCCTGACTTTC

clone_size: -
v_call: TRBV3-1/TRBV3-2
d_call: TRBD1
j_call: TRBJ1-6
cdr3_aa: CASSQERTGVYSPLHF
cdr3_nt: TGTGCCAGCAGCCAAGAGAGGACAGGCGTGTATTCACCCCTCCACTTT

clone_size: -
v_call: TRBV5-1
d_call: -
j_call: TRBJ1-1
cdr3_aa: CASSLSQMNTEAFF
cdr3_nt: TGCGCCAGCAGCTTGTCACAGATGAACACTGAAGCTTTCTTT

clone_size: few
v_call: TRBV6-2/TRBV6-3
d_call: -
j_call: TRBJ1-2
cdr3_aa: CASSYSTRVGDF
cdr3_nt: TGTGCCAGCAGTTACTCTACAAGGGTCGGGGACTTC

clone_size: -
v_call: TRBV6-5
d_call: TRBD1
j_call: TRBJ2-2
cdr3_aa: CASRKTGGISGELFF
cdr3_nt: TGTGCCAGCAGGAAAACAGGGGGCATCTCCGGGGAGCTGTTTTTT

clone_size: -
v_call: TRBV24-1
d_call: -
j_call: TRBJ1-2
cdr3_aa: CATSDAGAGGYTF
cdr3_nt: TGTGCCACCAGTGATGCAGGGGCCGGGGGCTACACCTTC

clone_size: -
v_call: TRBV5-6
d_call: TRBD1
j_call: TRBJ1-1
cdr3_aa: CASSLARNRGDTEAFF
cdr3_nt: TGTGCCAGCAGCTTGGCCAGGAACAGGGGAGATACTGAAGCTTTCTTT

clone_size: -
v_call: TRBV5-1
d_call: TRBD2
j_call: TRBJ2-7
cdr3_aa: CASSSGTTSYEQYF
cdr3_nt: TGCGCCAGCAGCTCCGGGACTACCTCCTACGAGCAGTACTTC

clone_size: -
v_call: TRBV18
d_call: -
j_call: TRBJ1-5
cdr3_aa: CASSPGPGEPQHF
cdr3_nt: TGTGCCAGCTCACCAGGGCCCGGGGAGCCCCAGCATTTT